This record concerns one T cell receptor (beta chain) sequence. This sample stems from a study of blood T cell repertoires in COVID-19. V was trimmed by 5 bases and J by 3 bases, leaving 16 bases between them. CDR3 length: 14 residues. From germline, CDR1 is GTSNPN and CDR2 SVGIG (reference sequence). Here immunoSEQ multiplex PCR was the method, and the copy in TCRdb shows in-frame clones only, minus some. Of hundreds of thousands of clones listed, 70% to 90% are singletons. This receptor was taken from a woman aged 18-29 years who had been exposed to COVID-19. Sequenced input: PBMCs or T cells enriched from blood (not recorded which). V gene TRBV30 combines with J gene TRBJ1-2; D is possibly TRBD1 (6 bases). The CDR3 nucleotides are TGTGCCTGGGCACCAGGGGCCGGGTACTATGGCTACACCTTC. Encoded protein: CAWAPGAGYYGYTF.